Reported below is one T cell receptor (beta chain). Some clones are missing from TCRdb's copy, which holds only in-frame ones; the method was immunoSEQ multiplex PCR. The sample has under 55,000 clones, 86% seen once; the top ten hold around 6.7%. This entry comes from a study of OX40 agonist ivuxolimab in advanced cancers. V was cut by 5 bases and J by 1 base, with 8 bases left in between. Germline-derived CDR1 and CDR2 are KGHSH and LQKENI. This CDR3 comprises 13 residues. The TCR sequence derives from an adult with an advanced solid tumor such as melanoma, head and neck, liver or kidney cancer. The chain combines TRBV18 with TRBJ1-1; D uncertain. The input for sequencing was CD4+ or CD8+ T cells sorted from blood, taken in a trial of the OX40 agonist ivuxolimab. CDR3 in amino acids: CASSANSNTEAFF. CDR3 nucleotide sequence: TGTGCCAGCTCAGCAAATTCGAACACTGAAGCTTTCTTT.